This entry features one TCR beta chain sequence. The antigen is not known. This sample is drawn from a study of shared clonotypes between healthy human individuals. Study details: CD4 naive and memory got three plates each, CD8 naive two, CD8 memory one. General study points: Naive CD4 clonotype sharing across a few donors was about 5%.

Profiled with immunoSEQ multiplex PCR; TCRdb holds only in-frame clones, not every one. In the table there are 1.6 million or so clones, roughly 96% of which are singletons. This clonotype originated in a man under 40 in good health. Sequencing was carried out using naive CD4+ T cells sorted from blood. Subset indicated: CD45RA+ positively selected.

The CDR3 reads CASSLVTPGGGGTQYF. CDR3 sequence (DNA): TGTGCCAGCAGCTTAGTCACCCCTGGGGGGGGAGGGACCCAGTACTTC. The chain links TRBV7-2 to TRBJ2-5; 7 bases fit TRBD2. The CDR3 totals 16 residues. The J segment lost 7 bases and the V segment lost 1 base, leaving 12 bases of the junction unmatched. Germline CDR1 is SGHTA and CDR2 is FQGNSA.